This T cell receptor (beta chain) was obtained from a study of blood T cell repertoires in COVID-19. The CDR3 is 19 residues long. The germline V gene encodes CDR1 MNHEY and CDR2 SMNVEV (reference sequence). The V segment lost 2 bases and the J segment 4 bases; nucleotides outside the gene matches: 18. This clone occurred a few times. Clones were sequenced by immunoSEQ multiplex PCR, and TCRdb holds only the in-frame ones, with some missing. The sample has hundreds of thousands of clones; approximately 86% are singletons. The specimen was peripheral blood. This chain connects TRBV27 to TRBJ1-2, with 8 bases identical to TRBD1. The TCR comes from a man older than 75 with acute or convalescent COVID-19. The CDR3 reads CASSLVGHQRQGRAYGYTF. The CDR3 region has the DNA TGTGCCAGCAGTTTAGTGGGACACCAACGACAGGGGAGGGCCTATGGCTACACCTTC.